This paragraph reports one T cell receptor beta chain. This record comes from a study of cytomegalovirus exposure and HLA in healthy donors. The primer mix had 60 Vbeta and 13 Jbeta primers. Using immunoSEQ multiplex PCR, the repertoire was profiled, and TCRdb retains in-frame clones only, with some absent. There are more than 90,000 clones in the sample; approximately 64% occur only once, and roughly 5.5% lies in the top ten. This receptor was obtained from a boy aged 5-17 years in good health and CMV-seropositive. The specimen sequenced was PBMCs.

CDR3 in amino acids: CASSSSGDAAQYF. CDR3 bases: TGTGCCAGCAGTTCCTCAGGGGATGCGGCCCAGTACTTC. This chain uses TRBV7-9 with TRBJ2-5; D perhaps matches TRBD1 (6 bases). There are 13 residues in the CDR3. V was cut by 6 bases and J by 9 bases, with 17 bases left in between. Germline CDR1 and CDR2: SEHNR and FQNEAQ (reference sequence).